These 24 T cell receptor beta chains share one sample of origin, sequenced in a study of cytomegalovirus exposure and HLA in healthy donors. 60 Vbeta and 13 Jbeta primers were used in PCR. Some clones are missing from TCRdb's copy, which holds only in-frame ones; the method was immunoSEQ multiplex PCR. The data show approximately 100,000 clones, roughly 77% seen once. Sequencing input: PBMCs. Every receptor here comes from a woman between 50 and 59 years old in good health and CMV-seropositive.

The CDR3: CASGLVLGQTNTEAFF. CDR3 in DNA: TGTGCTAGTGGTTTGGTACTGGGACAGACGAACACTGAAGCTTTCTTT. The chain uses TRBV12-5 and TRBJ1-1; TRBD1 aligns across 7 bases. The ends lost 0 bases at V and 1 base at J; junction bases unmatched: 5. From germline, CDR1 is LGHNT and CDR2 FRNRAP. The CDR3 spans 16 residues.

This clone was seen a handful of times. The chain has TRBV5-1 and TRBJ2-7, with 9 bases fitting TRBD1. The CDR3 runs 16 residues. With 4 bases clipped from V and 5 bases from J, the junction kept 13 bases outside the gene matches. Germline-derived CDR1 and CDR2 are SGHRS and YFSETQ. As DNA, the CDR3 is TGCGCCAGCAGCGCTTTCCGGACAGGGGAGTCCCACGAGCAGTACTTC. Amino acid sequence: CASSAFRTGESHEQYF.

As DNA, the CDR3 is TGTGCCATCAGTGAAAGGGACAGGGTAATACCAGCTGGCTACACCTTC. Amino acid sequence: CAISERDRVIPAGYTF. This chain uses TRBV10-3 with TRBJ1-2, with TRBD1 matching 9 bases. CDR3 length: 16 amino acids. Germline lookup yields CDR1 ENHRY and CDR2 SYGVKD. The junction had 12 bases not matched to a gene; V was cut back by 3 bases and J by 7 bases.

The chain joins TRBV14 to TRBJ2-1, with 8 bases fitting TRBD2. The CDR3 spans 15 residues. Germline CDR1 reads SGHDN; CDR2 reads FVKESK. The trim removed 6 bases at V and 7 bases at J, leaving 11 bases unmatched. CDR3 nucleotide sequence: TGTGCCAGCAGTCTTCAGGGGACTAGTTCTAATGAGCAGTTCTTC. Protein sequence: CASSLQGTSSNEQFF.

The rearrangement links TRBV5-1 to TRBJ1-2, with 8 bases that match TRBD1. V dropped 4 bases and J dropped 0; count of bases not matched to a gene: 11. Germline V gene lookup returns CDR1 SGHRS and CDR2 YFSETQ. There are 17 residues in the CDR3. CDR3 protein: CASSQQGGPNPNYGYTF. In nucleotides, the CDR3 is TGCGCCAGCAGCCAACAGGGGGGTCCCAATCCTAACTATGGCTACACCTTC.

This rearrangement joins TRBV7-9 to TRBJ2-7, with 8 nucleotides matching TRBD1. The V gene end was trimmed by 4 bases and the J gene end by 4 bases; junction bases not matched to a gene: 9. This CDR3 is built from 15 residues. Germline loops: CDR1 SEHNR, CDR2 FQNEAQ (reference sequence). Written as DNA, the CDR3 is TGTGCCAGCAGCTCCCCAGGGGGCGTAGGTTACGAGCAGTACTTC. This gives the protein CASSSPGGVGYEQYF.

The chain employs TRBV5-1 and TRBJ1-2; TRBD1 agrees at 7 bases. J gave up 10 bases and V 0 bases, and 12 bases lay outside the gene matches. Germline assignment: CDR1 SGHRS and CDR2 YFSETQ. This CDR3 has 15 residues. CDR3 bases: TGCGCCAGCAGCTTGGTGGGACAGCCGGGAGAGCACTACACCTTC. Encoded protein: CASSLVGQPGEHYTF. Variable domain in full (rest from reference TRBV5-1 and TRBJ1-2): KAGVTQTPRYLIKTRGQQVTLSCSPISGHRSVSWYQQTPGQGLQFLFEYFSETQRNKGNFPGRFSGRQFSNSRSEMNVSTLELGDSALYLCASSLVGQPGEHYTFGSGTRLTVV.

This clone was seen only once. V and J are TRBV14 and TRBJ2-3; 10 positions match TRBD1. Germline lookup yields CDR1 SGHDN and CDR2 FVKESK. V lost 6 bases and J lost 2; bases outside the gene matches: 14. The CDR3 extends over 18 amino acids. The CDR3 loop is CASSQPLQDRGHTDTQYF. CDR3 sequence (DNA): TGTGCCAGCAGTCAGCCCTTACAAGACAGGGGGCACACAGATACGCAGTATTTT.

The chain recombines TRBV2 with TRBJ1-5, with D hard to call. Germline-derived CDR1 and CDR2 are SNHLY and FYNNEI. Trimming took off 2 bases at V and 6 bases at J, with 11 bases between the two ends. The CDR3 extends over 14 amino acids. The chain's CDR3 is CASSETGRAQPQHF. In nucleotides, the CDR3 is TGTGCCAGCAGTGAAACCGGGCGGGCTCAGCCCCAGCATTTT. The complete variable domain, with remaining parts taken from reference TRBV2 and TRBJ1-5, reads EPEVTQTPSHQVTQMGQEVILRCVPISNHLYFYWYRQILGQKVEFLVSFYNNEISEKSEIFDDQFSVERPDGSNFTLKIRSTKLEDSAMYFCASSETGRAQPQHFGDGTRLSIL.

The J gene is TRBJ1-2, the V gene TRBV9; tentative D call: TRBD1 (5 bases). CDR1 and CDR2 from the germline V gene are SGDLS and YYNGEE. The V and J ends lost 0 bases and 3 bases respectively, with 12 bases between them. The CDR3 spans 15 residues. In DNA form, the CDR3 reads TGTGCCAGCAGCGTAGACGGGGGTGGGGACTATGGCTACACCTTC. This translates into CASSVDGGGDYGYTF. Filled out from reference TRBV9 and TRBJ1-2, the complete variable domain reads DSGVTQTPKHLITATGQRVTLRCSPRSGDLSVYWYQQSLDQGLQFLIQYYNGEERAKGNILERFSAQQFPDLHSELNLSSLELGDSALYFCASSVDGGGDYGYTFGSGTRLTVV.

For the CDR3, the DNA is TGTGCCAGTAGCGGTAGTCTCGACAATGAGCAGTTCTTC. It specifies CASSGSLDNEQFF. The chain has TRBV19 and TRBJ2-1; no reliable D call. The CDR3 extends over 13 amino acids. V was trimmed by 6 bases and J by 5 bases, leaving 11 bases between them. CDR1 LNHDA and CDR2 SQIVND come from the germline V gene (reference sequence). The full variable domain, completed using reference TRBV19 and TRBJ2-1, is DGGITQSPKYLFRKEGQNVTLSCEQNLNHDAMYWYRQDPGQGLRLIYYSQIVNDFQKGDIAEGYSVSREKKESFPLTVTSAQKNPTAFYLCASSGSLDNEQFFGPGTRLTVL.

This clone appeared a few times. V and J are TRBV5-6 and TRBJ1-2; TRBD1 agrees at 7 bases. J was trimmed by 5 bases and V by 1 base; bases with no gene match: 2. The CDR3 has 13 amino acids. From germline, CDR1 is SGHDT and CDR2 YYEEEE. The CDR3 coding sequence is TGTGCCAGCAGCTTGCAGGGGGGATATGGCTACACCTTC. The encoded protein is CASSLQGGYGYTF.

The chain carries TRBV21-1 and TRBJ2-5; the D call of TRBD1 is as the table states it, not checked on the DNA. TRBV21-1 is labeled a pseudogene. The CDR3 is 17 amino acids. DNA for the CDR3: TGTGCCAGCAGCAAAGAAGGTTTGACAGGGAAGGGGGAGACCCAGTACTTC. Protein: CASSKEGLTGKGETQYF.

This clone appeared a few times. This chain links TRBV5-1 with TRBJ1-2, with 9 bases that match TRBD1. CDR3 length equals 14 residues. V was clipped by 5 bases and J by 5 bases; unmatched bases: 7. The germline V gene has CDR1 SGHRS and CDR2 YFSETQ. The CDR3 region has the DNA TGCGCCAGCAGAACTACAGGGGGCAGTTATGGCTACACCTTC. Translating gives CASRTTGGSYGYTF. Looking up the rest from reference TRBV5-1 and TRBJ1-2 gives the full variable domain: KAGVTQTPRYLIKTRGQQVTLSCSPISGHRSVSWYQQTPGQGLQFLFEYFSETQRNKGNFPGRFSGRQFSNSRSEMNVSTLELGDSALYLCASRTTGGSYGYTFGSGTRLTVV.

This clone showed up just once. The V call is TRBV4-1, the J call TRBJ1-2; D remains ambiguous. Trimming took off 0 bases at V and 6 bases at J, with 8 bases between the two ends. Germline V gives CDR1 MGHRA, CDR2 YSYEKL. CDR3 length: 13 amino acids. The CDR3 loop is CASSQDNGDGYTF. The CDR3 DNA follows: TGCGCCAGCAGCCAAGATAACGGGGATGGCTACACCTTC.

The rearrangement uses TRBV27 and TRBJ1-5; D unresolved. The CDR3 has 17 residues. Per the germline V gene, CDR1 is MNHEY and CDR2 is SMNVEV (reference sequence). Trimming left V 4 bases short and J 6 bases short, with 22 bases between. The CDR3 DNA follows: TGTGCCAGCAGTTCGAATAAGGGTTTCGGGGAATTTCAGCCCCAGCATTTT. Residues: CASSSNKGFGEFQPQHF.

The chain combines TRBV14 with TRBJ1-1, with 7 positions matching TRBD1. The CDR3 covers 17 residues. Looked up from germline, CDR1 is SGHDN and CDR2 is FVKESK. V lost 1 base, J lost 1 base, and 9 bases stayed unmatched. CDR3 protein: CASSQGVRGLPNTEAFF. DNA for the CDR3: TGTGCCAGCAGCCAAGGAGTCAGGGGGTTACCGAACACTGAAGCTTTCTTT.

This clone has just a few counts. The chain combines TRBV5-8 with TRBJ1-5; 12 bases map to TRBD1. V lost 3 bases, J lost 7 bases, and 8 bases stayed unmatched. The CDR3 extends over 16 amino acids. Germline CDR1 SGHTS, CDR2 YDEGEE. This CDR3 reads CASSWEGTGGGQPQHF. Written as DNA, the CDR3 is TGTGCCAGCAGCTGGGAGGGGACAGGGGGCGGGCAGCCCCAGCATTTT.

This clone occurred once. DNA of the CDR3: TGTGCCAGCAGCACCCAGGGACTAGCGGGGTCCTACGAGCAGTACTTC. Protein product: CASSTQGLAGSYEQYF. The chain recombines TRBV5-5 with TRBJ2-7; 13 nucleotides align to TRBD2. V lost 4 bases, J lost 1 base, and 5 bases stayed unmatched. CDR3 length: 16 residues. Per the germline V gene, CDR1 is SGHKS and CDR2 is YYEKEE (reference sequence).

The table lists this clone with a count of one. This chain uses TRBV5-1 with TRBJ2-5; D gene unclear. In germline, CDR1 is SGHRS, CDR2 YFSETQ. The CDR3 has 12 residues. The V end was cut by 0 bases, the J end by 5 bases, with 5 bases between. CDR3: CASSLVGETQYF. CDR3 DNA sequence: TGCGCCAGCAGCTTGGTCGGGGAGACCCAGTACTTC. Supplemented by reference TRBV5-1 and TRBJ2-5, the full variable domain reads KAGVTQTPRYLIKTRGQQVTLSCSPISGHRSVSWYQQTPGQGLQFLFEYFSETQRNKGNFPGRFSGRQFSNSRSEMNVSTLELGDSALYLCASSLVGETQYFGPGTRLLVL.

The V gene is TRBV9, the J gene TRBJ2-7, with 7 bases that match TRBD1. The CDR3 extends over 16 amino acids. Germline V lookup: CDR1 SGDLS, CDR2 YYNGEE. Germline trimming cut 3 bases from V and 1 base from J; bases unmatched to any gene: 10. Here the CDR3 reads CASSASGGSVSYEQYF. CDR3 nucleotide sequence: TGTGCCAGCAGCGCTTCAGGGGGTTCTGTTTCCTACGAGCAGTACTTC.

This clone occurred once. V is TRBV7-9 and J is TRBJ2-7, with D unclear. Germline assignment: CDR1 SEHNR and CDR2 FQNEAQ (reference sequence). V dropped 5 bases and J dropped 4 bases, with 6 bases sitting between them. This CDR3 comprises 11 residues. In DNA, the CDR3 is TGTGCCAGCAGCCCCTTATACGAGCAGTACTTC. This gives the protein CASSPLYEQYF.

This clone appeared once. The chain couples TRBV9 to TRBJ2-5, with 7 bases lining up with TRBD1. The CDR3 covers 17 residues. Germline loops: CDR1 SGDLS, CDR2 YYNGEE. V lost 3 bases to trimming and J lost 5 bases; unmatched junction nucleotides: 16. CDR3: CASSGTLPRQGGETQYF. In DNA, the CDR3 is TGTGCCAGCAGCGGGACCTTACCACGACAGGGTGGGGAGACCCAGTACTTC.

V gene TRBV6-6 combines with J gene TRBJ1-2; 7 bases match TRBD1. The CDR3 is 14 residues long. Germline V gene data show CDR1 as MNHNY and CDR2 as SVGAGI (reference sequence). After removal of 2 bases from V and 4 bases from J, the junction contained 4 bases not matched to a gene. CDR3 amino acids: CASSYGGTAYGYTF. The CDR3 nucleotides are TGTGCCAGCAGTTACGGGGGGACAGCCTATGGCTACACCTTC.